The TCR beta chain described here comes from a study of CD8 T cells in ankylosing spondylitis (dated by TCRdb to the late 2010s). Context from the whole study: The study set out to find disease-linked TCR variants by profiling T cell receptor beta repertoires in ankylosing spondylitis patients and healthy donors. The full study cohort comprised approximately 23 ankylosing spondylitis patients and some 110 healthy donors. Peripheral blood samples were taken, and synovial fluid was additionally collected from ankylosing spondylitis patients.

Paper-wide results and their limitations: The disease-linked clones had a CD8+ phenotype and were found at relatively low frequencies in peripheral blood. Some motif variants had previously been reported in the synovial fluid and blood of reactive arthritis patients, which suggests shared mechanisms of disease initiation. The disease-linked clones were reported as significantly enriched in matched synovial fluid samples from ankylosing spondylitis patients. Blood from ankylosing spondylitis patients appeared to be characterized by a TCR beta motif composed of under ten highly homologous amino acid variants.

Remarks on this clonotype: What antigen it recognizes has not been identified. No base-level quality is on record; no much larger clone is a single base apart.

Relative to germline, V is missing 0 bases and J is missing 6 bases, with 8 bases of the junction outside any gene match. CDR3 length: 15 amino acids, cysteine to phenylalanine. Just CDR3 DNA is preserved here, 45 bases in frame from base 1. CDR1 and CDR2 (SGHRS, YFSETQ) derive from the germline V gene. The data were produced on an Illumina HiSeq 2500. Quantitative 5'-RACE with molecular barcodes was used to prepare TCR beta libraries. The study's own analysis went as follows. A new computational method based on a probabilistic model of VDJ rearrangement was used to identify disease-linked TCR variants. TCRdb took the public reads, trimmed them with fastp at Q25, ran MiXCR for clone calling and kept in-frame beta chains. Rows matching on CDR3 protein sequence are summarized as one entry with the most common DNA and genes. The V and J calls here are based on TCRdb, not the publication. The sample yields roughly 470,000 distinct CDR3 sequences; about 25% were counted once. The top ten constitute under 0.9% of the sample.

The sequenced sample was blood, either unsorted or a sorted T cell fraction (not recorded which). The TCR was taken from a male donor with ankylosing spondylitis. The V and J genes are TRBV5-1 and TRBJ1-2; 7 junctional bases match TRBD1. Read as DNA, the sequence is TGCGCCAGCAGCTTGGCCGGGGGACAGTTGGATGGCTACACCTTC. Translated, it gives CASSLAGGQLDGYTF.